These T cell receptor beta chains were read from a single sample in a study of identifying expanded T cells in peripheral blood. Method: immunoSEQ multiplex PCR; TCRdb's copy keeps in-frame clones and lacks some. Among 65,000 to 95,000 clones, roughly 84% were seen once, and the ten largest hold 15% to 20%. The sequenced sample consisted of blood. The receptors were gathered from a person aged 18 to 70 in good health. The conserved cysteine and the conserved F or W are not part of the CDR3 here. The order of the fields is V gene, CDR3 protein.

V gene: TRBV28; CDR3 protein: ASSHRDRGRRG
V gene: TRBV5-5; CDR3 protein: ASSPSGTGAGAF
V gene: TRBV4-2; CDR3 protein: ASSPGLAGAYNEQF
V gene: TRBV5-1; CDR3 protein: ASSFSRGVDEQY
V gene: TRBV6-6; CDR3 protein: ASTFLQGNYGYT
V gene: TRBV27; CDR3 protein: ASSLKGVDYT
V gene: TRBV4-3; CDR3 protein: ASSQSGQGVNGYT
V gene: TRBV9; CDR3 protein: ASSVEAGGGPDTQY
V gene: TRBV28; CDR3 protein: ASSLRQGASLSQPQH
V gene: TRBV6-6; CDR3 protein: ASSATGGVEKLF
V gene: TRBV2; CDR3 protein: ASSDRQGYTEAF
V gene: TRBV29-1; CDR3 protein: SVEFAGTDTQY
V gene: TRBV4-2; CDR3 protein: ASSHPGGSEQY
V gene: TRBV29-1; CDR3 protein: SVEVGGNTEAF
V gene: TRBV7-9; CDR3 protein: ASSLAEVSEAF
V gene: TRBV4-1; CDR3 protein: ASSRGPISGNTIY
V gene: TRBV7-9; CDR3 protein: ASNQGGQETQY
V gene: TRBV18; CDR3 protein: ASSPPEGGGYGYT
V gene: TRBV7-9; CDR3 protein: ASSFGGNNEKLF
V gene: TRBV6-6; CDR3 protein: ASTTAPYNEQF
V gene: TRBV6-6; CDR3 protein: ASSYSPLSGLAEAF
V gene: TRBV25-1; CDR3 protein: ASSSARGLSTDTQY
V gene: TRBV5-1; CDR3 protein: ASSRTSGSGYEQY
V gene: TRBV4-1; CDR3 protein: ASSLYTGGGYGEQY
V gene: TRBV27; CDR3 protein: ASRLPDAGTQY
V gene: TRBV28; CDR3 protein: ASSLSGQEKQF
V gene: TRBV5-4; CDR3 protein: ASSPGARETQY
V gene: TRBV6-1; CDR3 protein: ASSELGAASYEQY
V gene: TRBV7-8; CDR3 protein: ASSLTTSVTYEQY